This T cell receptor beta chain was profiled in a study of identical twins. Study-level results: Twins shared out-of-frame alpha sequences with excess low generation probability. Abundant beta clonotypes from cord blood bore fewer insertions; memory repertoires lacked this pattern.

The germline V and J ends were trimmed by 7 bases and 6 bases, with 16 bases remaining between them. The CDR3 runs 13 residues. The germline V gene has CDR1 SGHTA and CDR2 FQGNSA. About this clonotype: Its antigen is not identified.

From the 5' RACE reads, TCRdb called clonotypes with MiXCR, one entry per CDR3 protein. This table has about 690,000 distinct CDR3 sequences, 21% appearing once. These data are also associated with another study on T cells expressing NK-cell markers.

The specimen sequenced was PBMCs. The sequence came from a young woman in good health. The chain is built from TRBV7-2 and TRBJ2-7, with TRBD2 as a possible D gene (6 bases). CDR3 protein: CASTLGGKGEQYF. CDR3 DNA: TGTGCCAGCACCCTCGGAGGGAAAGGCGAGCAGTACTTC.